A selection of T cell receptor beta chains follows, all from one sample in a study of human T cells and chemical hapten exposure. TCRdb re-analysed the RACE reads in MiXCR, keeping a single row per CDR3 protein. This sample has more than 150,000 distinct CDR3 sequences, with more than 25% found just once. Sequencing was performed on whole blood, taken in connection with sensitization to the hapten diphenylcyclopropenone (DPC). The receptors were gathered from a woman aged 25-40 years with alopecia areata. Some clones in this sample may be carry-over from other donors' samples. Both conserved end residues are part of each CDR3. A D gene is named only where the DNA matches it firmly. Expanded clones get a size class; other rows say once, few or many, or leave the size out.

V	D	J	size	CDR3	DNA
TRBV29-1	.	TRBJ1-1	.	CSVRTVLNTEAFF	TGCAGCGTCCGGACAGTTTTGAACACTGAAGCTTTCTTT
TRBV12-3/TRBV12-4	TRBD1	TRBJ1-1	few	CASGTGGYTEAFF	TGTGCCAGCGGTACAGGGGGATACACTGAAGCTTTCTTT
TRBV29-1	TRBD2	TRBJ2-5	.	CSAAGTSGVGETQYF	TGCAGCGCCGCCGGGACTAGCGGGGTCGGTGAGACCCAGTACTTC
TRBV7-2	TRBD1	TRBJ2-7	.	CASSTDRGQGREQYF	TGTGCCAGCAGCACAGACCGGGGACAGGGTCGGGAGCAGTACTTC
TRBV6-5	TRBD1	TRBJ1-1	.	CASSPWGRQGNTEAFF	TGTGCCAGCAGCCCATGGGGGCGACAGGGAAACACTGAAGCTTTCTTT
TRBV7-2	.	TRBJ2-3	.	CASKARDSTDTQYF	TGTGCCAGCAAGGCGCGGGATAGCACAGATACGCAGTATTTT
TRBV20-1	.	TRBJ1-2	few	CSASAGRDYGYTF	TGCAGTGCTAGCGCGGGTAGGGACTATGGCTACACCTTC
TRBV29-1	.	TRBJ1-3	.	CSVGGSGNTIYF	TGCAGCGTTGGGGGTTCTGGAAACACCATATATTTT
TRBV10-3	TRBD2	TRBJ2-1	few	CAISDLASGPDNEQFF	TGTGCCATCAGTGATCTAGCTAGCGGGCCTGACAATGAGCAGTTCTTC
TRBV20-1	TRBD1	TRBJ2-7	.	CSALTGEGSYEQYF	TGCAGTGCCTTAACAGGGGAAGGGTCCTACGAGCAGTACTTC
TRBV20-1	TRBD2	TRBJ2-6	.	CSAQLSSGHSGANVLTF	TGCAGTGCTCAGTTGTCTAGCGGGCACTCTGGGGCCAACGTCCTGACTTTC
TRBV4-3	TRBD2	TRBJ2-1	.	CASSLVRLAGGNEQFF	TGCGCCAGCTCCTTGGTGAGGCTAGCGGGGGGGAATGAGCAGTTCTTC
TRBV4-2	.	TRBJ2-1	many	CASSQVEREQFF	TGTGCCAGCAGCCAAGTGGAGCGTGAGCAGTTCTTC
TRBV27	.	TRBJ1-3	few	CASSLNLATLNTIYF	TGTGCCAGCAGTTTGAATTTGGCAACCCTAAACACCATATATTTT
TRBV25-1	.	TRBJ2-2	once	CASSEYAGELFF	TGTGCCAGCAGTGAATACGCCGGGGAGCTGTTTTTT
TRBV28	TRBD2	TRBJ2-3	few	CASSFGGGQEDTQYF	TGTGCCAGCAGTTTCGGGGGGGGGCAGGAAGATACGCAGTATTTT